This T cell receptor (beta chain) came from a study of TIL therapy for anti-PD-1-resistant metastatic lung cancer. The overall study: Tumors were harvested before any PD-1/PD-L1 blockade. Tumors carried a median approximately 1.6 non-synonymous mutations per megabase.

The CDR3 sequence is 16 residues long. Germline V CDR1 and CDR2: SGHTA, FQGNSA. Trimming at V came to 5 bases and at J to 7 bases, leaving 11 bases not matched to a gene. Time point indicated: pre-treatment sample, taken before nivolumab and TIL therapy. A note on this clone: No antigen is known for it.

Sequencing used immunoSEQ v3. Profiling relied on immunoSEQ multiplex PCR, and the TCRdb table lists in-frame clones only, not all of them. The top ten hold 7% to 9% of the sample, which has about 19,000 clones, 60% to 80% seen once. Study findings and constraints: TIL clonotype persistence in blood showed no apparent association with response.

This specimen consisted of blood, obtained at baseline. This sequence originates from a person between 25 and 79 years old with non-small cell lung cancer. The chain carries TRBV7-2 and TRBJ2-2; TRBD2 agrees at 9 bases. CDR3 in DNA: TGTGCCAGCAGCCCGAGGAACCTAGCGGGGTTCGGGGAGCTGTTTTTT. Translation: CASSPRNLAGFGELFF.